This is a list of T cell receptor beta chains from one sample in a study of Graves' ophthalmopathy and Graves' hyperthyroidism. A single record per CDR3 protein comes from TCRdb applying MiXCR to the multiplex PCR reads. The sample has about 660,000 distinct CDR3 sequences; about 41% are singletons. Sequenced sample: peripheral blood. Receptors originate from an adult man with Graves' ophthalmopathy. The CDR3 runs from the conserved cysteine through the conserved F or W. Fields, in order: clone size, D gene, V gene, J gene, CDR3 DNA, CDR3 protein. The D gene is left open where the match is weak. Expanded clones get a size class; other rows say once, few or many, or leave the size out.

clone_size: .
d_call: .
v_call: TRBV7-9
j_call: TRBJ1-5
cdr3_nt: TGTGCCAGCAGCCTCCGGGGGTGGCCCCAGCATTTT
cdr3_aa: CASSLRGWPQHF

clone_size: many
d_call: .
v_call: TRBV5-6
j_call: TRBJ1-2
cdr3_nt: TGTGCCAGCAGCTTTGCTGGGGGCTATGGCTACACCTTC
cdr3_aa: CASSFAGGYGYTF

clone_size: .
d_call: .
v_call: TRBV5-1
j_call: TRBJ1-5
cdr3_nt: TGCGCCAGCAGCTTGGGGCAGCCTTGGGAGCCCCGGCATTTT
cdr3_aa: CASSLGQPWEPRHF

clone_size: few
d_call: .
v_call: TRBV6-1
j_call: TRBJ1-3
cdr3_nt: TGTGCCAGCAGTTACTCAGGGTCTTCTGGAAACACCATATATTTT
cdr3_aa: CASSYSGSSGNTIYF

clone_size: .
d_call: .
v_call: TRBV7-2
j_call: TRBJ2-3
cdr3_nt: TGTGCCAGCAGCTTAGATCTCGGGGGCACAGATACGCAGTATTTT
cdr3_aa: CASSLDLGGTDTQYF

clone_size: many
d_call: .
v_call: TRBV15
j_call: TRBJ2-7
cdr3_nt: TGTGCCACCAGCAGAGAAACAGGGAGCTACGAGCAGTACTTC
cdr3_aa: CATSRETGSYEQYF

clone_size: few
d_call: .
v_call: TRBV4-3
j_call: TRBJ2-7
cdr3_nt: TGCGCCAGCAGCCAAACGACAGCGACATCCTACGAGCAGTACTTC
cdr3_aa: CASSQTTATSYEQYF

clone_size: many
d_call: TRBD2
v_call: TRBV5-1
j_call: TRBJ2-5
cdr3_nt: TGCGCCAGCTGCAGACTAGCGGGAGGTCAAGAGACCCAGTACTTC
cdr3_aa: CASCRLAGGQETQYF

clone_size: .
d_call: .
v_call: TRBV10-3
j_call: TRBJ2-7
cdr3_nt: TGTGCCAGCAGTTACTCGAGGCCGGGGTTCGAGCAGTACTTC
cdr3_aa: CASSYSRPGFEQYF

clone_size: many
d_call: .
v_call: TRBV7-9
j_call: TRBJ1-2
cdr3_nt: TGTGCCAGCAGCTACGCACTGAGGGAGTTTGGCTATGGCTACACCTTC
cdr3_aa: CASSYALREFGYGYTF

clone_size: .
d_call: TRBD1
v_call: TRBV10-3
j_call: TRBJ1-2
cdr3_nt: TGTGCCATCAGTTTATCGGGACAGGGACGTGGCTACACCTTC
cdr3_aa: CAISLSGQGRGYTF

clone_size: many
d_call: .
v_call: TRBV7-2
j_call: TRBJ1-1
cdr3_nt: TGTGCCAGCAGCTTAACTTATTACTACGCAGGGGCGAACAACACTGAAGCTTTCTTT
cdr3_aa: CASSLTYYYAGANNTEAFF

clone_size: many
d_call: .
v_call: TRBV9
j_call: TRBJ2-5
cdr3_nt: TGTGCCAGCAGCGTTGGCGGAGCTGGGCAAGAGACCCAGTACTTC
cdr3_aa: CASSVGGAGQETQYF

clone_size: few
d_call: .
v_call: TRBV5-6
j_call: TRBJ1-3
cdr3_nt: TGTGCCAGCAGCTTCGGGTGGATCTCTGGAAACACCATATATTTT
cdr3_aa: CASSFGWISGNTIYF

clone_size: .
d_call: .
v_call: TRBV7-9
j_call: TRBJ1-2
cdr3_nt: TGTGCCAGCAGCGGGGGGGGAGCGGTCTATGGCTACACCTTC
cdr3_aa: CASSGGGAVYGYTF

clone_size: many
d_call: TRBD1
v_call: TRBV19
j_call: TRBJ1-6
cdr3_nt: TGTGCCAGTAGTAAGGAGACAGGGAGAGGCTCACCCCTCCACTTT
cdr3_aa: CASSKETGRGSPLHF

clone_size: many
d_call: TRBD1
v_call: TRBV7-9
j_call: TRBJ1-2
cdr3_nt: TGTGCCAGCAGCCCAAGGACAGGGGAGTACTATGGCTACACCTTC
cdr3_aa: CASSPRTGEYYGYTF

clone_size: few
d_call: .
v_call: TRBV6-5
j_call: TRBJ2-5
cdr3_nt: TGTGCCAGCAGTGGTACGCCAAACCCCCGAGTTGTGTACTTC
cdr3_aa: CASSGTPNPRVVYF

clone_size: many
d_call: TRBD2
v_call: TRBV24-1
j_call: TRBJ2-2
cdr3_nt: TGTGCCACTCGTACGGGGGGGGCCGGGGAGCTGTTTTTT
cdr3_aa: CATRTGGAGELFF

clone_size: many
d_call: .
v_call: TRBV20-1
j_call: TRBJ1-1
cdr3_nt: TGCAGTGCTAGCGCGCGACTCAGGAACACTGAAGCTTTCTTT
cdr3_aa: CSASARLRNTEAFF

clone_size: many
d_call: .
v_call: TRBV2
j_call: TRBJ1-4
cdr3_nt: TGTGCCAGCACAGAATTTAATGAAAAACTGTTTTTT
cdr3_aa: CASTEFNEKLFF

clone_size: many
d_call: TRBD1
v_call: TRBV12-3/TRBV12-4
j_call: TRBJ1-2
cdr3_nt: TGTGCCAGCAGTTTAAGGACAGGCGGGGATGGCTACACCTTC
cdr3_aa: CASSLRTGGDGYTF